This entry lists 17 T cell receptor beta chains sequenced from one sample in a study of chemoradiotherapy in HPV16-positive cancers. The repertoire was sequenced with immunoSEQ multiplex PCR; TCRdb's copy has only in-frame clones and lacks some. This sample has some 24,000 clones, with roughly 94% found just once. This material was collected from a patient who underwent chemoradiotherapy. The receptors were gathered from a human donor with HPV-associated anogenital cancer.

This clone was found once. The J gene is TRBJ2-7, the V gene TRBV5-1; the match to TRBD1 covers 8 bases. The V and J ends lost 4 bases and 6 bases, in that order; junction bases with no gene match: 15. The V gene's germline CDR1 is SGHRS and CDR2 YFSETQ. The CDR3 is 16 residues long. The DNA of the CDR3 is TGCGCCAGCAGCGTAGGGGACAGGACACAGTCGGTCGAGCAGTACTTC. As protein: CASSVGDRTQSVEQYF.

The chain is built from TRBV11-2 and TRBJ1-1, with D unclear. The CDR3 loop spans 14 amino acids. Germline V CDR1 and CDR2: SGHAT, FQNNGV. The V and J ends lost 4 bases and 6 bases respectively, with 15 bases between them. The DNA for the CDR3 is TGTGCCAGCAGCTCCGAAGGATGGATCGCTGAAGCTTTCTTT. Its translation: CASSSEGWIAEAFF.

This chain connects TRBV30 to TRBJ1-2; 9 bases fit TRBD1. Germline V lookup: CDR1 GTSNPN, CDR2 SVGIG (reference sequence). The CDR3 is 14 amino acids. J was trimmed by 4 bases and V by 1 base; bases with no gene match: 4. The CDR3: CAWSGTGAPYGYTF. The DNA of the CDR3 is TGTGCCTGGAGTGGGACAGGGGCACCCTATGGCTACACCTTC.

The rearrangement joins TRBV2 to TRBJ1-2, with no clear D. The germline V and J ends were trimmed by 7 bases and 1 base, with 4 bases remaining between them. Germline V gene data show CDR1 as SNHLY and CDR2 as FYNNEI. CDR3 length equals 11 residues. As DNA, the CDR3 is TGTGCCAGCATGGATAACTATGGCTACACCTTC. Residues: CASMDNYGYTF.

J is TRBJ2-1 and V is TRBV27; D unclear. The CDR3 is made up of 12 amino acids. With 0 bases removed from V and 15 bases from J, the gap between germline ends came to 12 bases. In germline, CDR1 is MNHEY, CDR2 SMNVEV (reference sequence). The CDR3 region is CASSLSLEGLFF. The CDR3 nucleotides read TGTGCCAGCAGTTTATCGTTAGAAGGGCTGTTCTTC.

This clone was seen only once. The gene calls are TRBV29-1 and TRBJ1-1; possible D gene TRBD1, 5 bases. Germline lookup yields CDR1 SQVTM and CDR2 ANQGSEA. V was pared by 7 bases and J by 1 base, with 13 bases between. The length of the CDR3 is 13 residues. The CDR3: CSANLDRNTEAFF. The CDR3 DNA follows: TGCAGCGCCAACCTTGACAGGAACACTGAAGCTTTCTTT. The variable domain in full, with the rest retrieved from reference TRBV29-1 and TRBJ1-1, is SAVISQKPSRDICQRGTSLTIQCQVDSQVTMMFWYRQQPGQSLTLIATANQGSEATYESGFVIDKFPISRPNLTFSTLTVSNMSPEDSSIYLCSANLDRNTEAFFGQGTRLTVV.

The chain uses TRBV5-4 and TRBJ2-7; 10 bases are shared with TRBD1. The germline V gene encodes CDR1 SGHNT and CDR2 YYREEE (reference sequence). The CDR3 sequence is 14 residues long. The junction had 10 bases not matched to a gene; V was cut back by 3 bases and J by 10 bases. In DNA, the CDR3 is TGTGCCAGCAGCTCCCGGGACAGGGGACACCTACAGTACTTC. It encodes CASSSRDRGHLQYF.

The chain combines TRBV27 with TRBJ2-2; TRBD1 matches at 7 bases. There are 14 residues in the CDR3. The germline V gene encodes CDR1 MNHEY and CDR2 SMNVEV (reference sequence). Germline trimming cut 6 bases from V and 1 base from J; bases unmatched to any gene: 2. CDR3 in DNA: TGTGCCAGCAGCTGGACAGGGAACACCGGGGAGCTGTTTTTT. Translating it yields CASSWTGNTGELFF.

V and J are TRBV14 and TRBJ1-4; perhaps TRBD1 as D (5 bases). From germline, CDR1 is SGHDN and CDR2 FVKESK. The V end lost 4 bases, the J end lost 10 bases, and 16 bases lay between the germline ends. CDR3 length: 14 residues. CDR3: CASSLSGTIGKLFF. CDR3 in DNA: TGTGCCAGCAGCCTATCCGGGACCATTGGAAAACTGTTTTTT.

The gene calls are TRBV9 and TRBJ2-2; D perhaps matches TRBD2 (5 bases). CDR3 length equals 14 residues. The germline V and J ends were trimmed by 4 bases and 1 base, with 8 bases remaining between them. Germline loops: CDR1 SGDLS, CDR2 YYNGEE. Here the CDR3 DNA reads TGTGCCAGCAGCTCAGGACTGAACACCGGGGAGCTGTTTTTT. Translating gives CASSSGLNTGELFF. The full variable domain, with the rest looked up from reference TRBV9 and TRBJ2-2, is DSGVTQTPKHLITATGQRVTLRCSPRSGDLSVYWYQQSLDQGLQFLIQYYNGEERAKGNILERFSAQQFPDLHSELNLSSLELGDSALYFCASSSGLNTGELFFGEGSRLTVL.

The chain has TRBV2 and TRBJ1-4, with TRBD1 identical over 12 bases. This CDR3 spans 16 amino acids. The junction had 9 bases not matched to a gene; V was cut back by 6 bases and J by 7 bases. Germline V CDR1 and CDR2: SNHLY, FYNNEI. The CDR3 DNA sequence: TGTGCCAGCAGCCTTACGGGACAGGGGGCGAGTGAAAAACTGTTTTTT. It codes for CASSLTGQGASEKLFF.

This chain links TRBV2 with TRBJ2-2; weak D call: TRBD1 (6 bases). Germline values: CDR1 SNHLY, CDR2 FYNNEI. V was cut by 6 bases and J by 2 bases, with 10 bases left in between. CDR3 length equals 14 residues. The CDR3 DNA reads TGTGCCAGCAGGAGACAGGATAACACCGGGGAGCTGTTTTTT. Translated, it gives CASRRQDNTGELFF.

The rearrangement joins TRBV7-2 to TRBJ2-4; TRBD2 matches at 9 bases. CDR3 size: 15 residues. V lost 5 bases and J lost 6; bases outside the gene matches: 8. Germline V lookup: CDR1 SGHTA, CDR2 FQGNSA. This chain's CDR3 is CASSLIAGVGNIQYF. Here the CDR3 DNA reads TGTGCCAGCAGCCTAATAGCGGGAGTGGGAAACATTCAGTACTTC. Full variable domain (remainder filled in from reference TRBV7-2 and TRBJ2-4): GAGVSQSPSNKVTEKGKDVELRCDPISGHTALYWYRQSLGQGLEFLIYFQGNSAPDKSGLPSDRFSAERTGGSVSTLTIQRTQQEDSAVYLCASSLIAGVGNIQYFGAGTRLSVL.

The chain joins TRBV19 to TRBJ1-3, with D hard to call. Trimming cost V 4 bases and J 9 bases, with 19 bases left between them. There are 15 residues in the CDR3. Per germline, CDR1 LNHDA and CDR2 SQIVND (reference sequence). For the CDR3, the DNA is TGTGCCAGTAGTACCTCGACAAGAACCAGGAGCACCATATATTTT. Translating it yields CASSTSTRTRSTIYF.

The gene calls are TRBV30 and TRBJ1-3, with D possibly TRBD1 on 6 matching bases. This CDR3 spans 14 amino acids. Trimming took off 5 bases at V and 2 bases at J, with 13 bases between the two ends. Looked up from germline, CDR1 is GTSNPN and CDR2 is SVGIG (reference sequence). The CDR3: CAWGRGGAGNTIYF. CDR3 DNA sequence: TGTGCCTGGGGGAGGGGGGGAGCTGGAAACACCATATATTTT.

V usage is TRBV6-5 and J usage is TRBJ1-1, with D perhaps matching TRBD1 (5 bases). Germline values: CDR1 MNHEY, CDR2 SVGAGI. The CDR3 spans 13 residues. Trimming took 4 bases from V and 5 from J, leaving 11 bases between them. The DNA of the CDR3 is TGTGCCAGCAGTTTACTGGGGGAGACTGAAGCTTTCTTT. Protein: CASSLLGETEAFF.

A remark on this clone: A read error may account for a junction end that differs from germline. The rearrangement joins TRBV29-1 to TRBJ1-1; D is possibly TRBD1 (5 bases). The V gene's germline CDR1 is SQVTM and CDR2 ANQGSEA. There are 12 residues in the CDR3. CDR3: CSVEGESTEAFF. Written as DNA, the CDR3 is TGCAGCGTCGAAGGGGAGAGCACTGAAGCTTTCTTT.